The 9 T cell receptor delta chains in this list originate from one sample, sequenced in a study of γδ T cells in repeated Plasmodium falciparum infection. Bulk repertoires came from Vgamma9/Vdelta2+ or Vdelta2-negative gammadelta T cells flow-sorted from PBMC. TCRdb reanalysed the multiplex PCR reads with CATT. The table lists roughly 48,000 delta-chain clones, 1.6% of them singletons, with 7.5% to 10% in the top ten. The sample comprised gamma-delta T cells from blood. The receptors shown here come from a pool of human donors (malaria-infected and uninfected, not separated).

Points on this clone: The protein held in TCRdb is that of a much larger clone and does not match this DNA's translation at residue 10, likely because of a read error; the protein shown is translated from the DNA. The chain carries TRDV1 and TRDJ1; the D gene could be TRDD2 or TRDD3 (6 bases each). Here the J gene was assigned by germline matching of the DNA, as TCRdb has none. CDR1 and CDR2 (germline): TSWWSYY, QGS. V was clipped by 7 bases and J by 3 bases, with 24 bases between them. There are 17 residues in the CDR3. CDR3 coding DNA: TGTGCTCTTGCGACTCTCCTACGGGGGACACGATCCGATAAACTCATCTTT. It yields the protein CALATLLRGTRSDKLIF.

Regarding this clone: This DNA translates differently at residue 12 from the TCRdb protein, which is that of a much larger clone; a read error is likely, and the protein shown is the DNA's own translation. The rearrangement uses TRDV1 and TRDJ1; 10 nucleotides match TRDD3. The J gene, missing from TCRdb, was assigned here through DNA to germline matching. Looked up from germline, CDR1 is TSWWSYY and CDR2 is QGS. The CDR3 spans 21 residues. Trimming cost V 4 bases and J 7 bases; bases outside gene matches: 27. The CDR3 reads CALGARSPVWGGELGDLKLIF. The DNA for the CDR3 is TGTGCTCTTGGGGCGCGTTCCCCTGTTTGGGGCGGGGAACTGGGGGATCTTAAACTCATCTTT.

This clone appeared many times. One base away lies a much larger clone, so this may be a sequencing read error. This sequence joins TRDV1 and TRDJ1, with TRDD3 matching over 7 bases. The germline CDR1 and CDR2 sequences are TSWWSYY and QGS. V gave up 0 bases and J gave up 5 bases; unmatched junction bases: 9. The CDR3 totals 16 residues. In DNA form, the CDR3 reads TGTGCTCTTGGGGAACTGGCCGGTCTACTGGGGGATAAACTCATCTTT. It translates to CALGELAGLLGDKLIF.

About this clone itself: The protein that TCRdb holds for this DNA derives from a much larger clone and differs from the translated DNA at residue 11, which likely indicates a read error; the protein shown here is translated from the DNA. The CDR3 DNA follows: TGTGCTCTTGGGGAAACAAAGGGATACGTTCGTGACACCGATAAACTCATCTTT. This codes for CALGETKGYVRDTDKLIF. The chain links TRDV1 to TRDJ1, with 8 nucleotides matching TRDD3. In the absence of a J gene in TCRdb, the DNA was matched to germline to assign it here. Trimming at V came to 2 bases and at J to 0 bases, leaving 11 bases not matched to a gene. Germline values: CDR1 TSWWSYY, CDR2 QGS. CDR3 size: 18 residues.

This clone was counted many times. Since a far larger clone is one base different, this is likely a read error. This CDR3 is also generated by other DNA sequences in the sample. The chain links TRDV1 to TRDJ1; 10 bases line up with TRDD3. The CDR3 runs to 18 residues. Germline CDR1 TSWWSYY, CDR2 QGS. Here the CDR3 reads CALLPSYGGYGYTDKLIF. CDR3 in DNA: TGTGCTCTCCTACCGTCCTACGGGGGATACGGGTACACAGATAAACTCATCTTT.

The table lists this clone with many counts. This DNA's translation differs at residue 13 from TCRdb's protein, which comes from a much larger clone; a read error is likely, and the protein shown is translated from the DNA. J is TRDJ1 and V is TRDV1; the D gene is possibly TRDD3 (6 bases). As TCRdb names no J gene, one was assigned here on the basis of a DNA match to germline. Germline assignment: CDR1 TSWWSYY and CDR2 QGS. Trimming removed 2 bases from V and 2 bases from J, with 21 bases in between. The CDR3 extends over 18 amino acids. CDR3 sequence (DNA): TGTGCTCTTGGGGAAAGTCGGGTACATTTGGGGATTACCGATAAACTCATCTTT. This sequence encodes CALGESRVHLGITDKLIF.

This clone was counted at least ten times. At the DNA level, this CDR3 is encoded by other sequences in the same sample as well. The genes are TRDV1 and TRDJ1, with D perhaps assigned TRDD2 or TRDD3 (7 bases each). Germline V gives CDR1 TSWWSYY, CDR2 QGS. The CDR3 runs 22 residues. V was trimmed by 0 bases and J by 3 bases, leaving 32 bases between them. The CDR3 region is CALGELACSYWGTMKRADKLIF. DNA for the CDR3: TGTGCTCTTGGGGAACTAGCGTGTTCCTACTGGGGCACTATGAAAAGGGCCGATAAACTCATCTTT.

This clone was observed a few times. TCRdb's protein, taken from a much larger clone, differs from this DNA's translation at residue 3, likely owing to a read error; the protein displayed comes from the DNA. The gene calls are TRDV1 and TRDJ1; TRDD3 matches at 10 bases. TCRdb carries no J gene annotation; the J gene was assigned here by matching the DNA with germline. CDR1 is TSWWSYY, CDR2 QGS, per germline. The CDR3 sequence is 20 residues long. CDR3 region: CAPGGAHGLGDTRGADKLIF. The CDR3 region has the DNA TGTGCTCCTGGGGGAGCCCATGGGTTGGGGGATACAAGAGGTGCCGATAAACTCATCTTT.

This clone was found a few times. A read error is the likely source, as a far larger clone sits one nucleotide away. The sample holds other DNA sequences that translate to the same CDR3. The chain joins TRDV2 to TRDJ1, with 11 bases matching TRDD3. CDR1 is GEAIGNYY and CDR2 is EKD in the germline V gene. This CDR3 contains 23 residues. Trimming removed 0 bases from V and 7 bases from J; junction bases left unmatched: 30. The CDR3 sequence: CACDTAPARGVGDTTYLPGKLIF. The DNA of the CDR3 is TGTGCCTGTGACACCGCCCCAGCACGTGGAGTGGGGGATACGACCTACCTACCTGGTAAACTCATCTTT.